The 15 T cell receptor beta chains below come from one sample, sequenced in a study of T cell responses to AZD1222 COVID-19 vaccine (dated by TCRdb to about 2021). The time point label, as the study defines it: baseline before first vaccination. Library prep was done by the immunoSEQ multiplex PCR assay. Sourced from immuneACCESS, this table was stored by TCRdb with only in-frame sequences that have V and J called. A share of the clones is absent; for the studies checked, an unresolved V gene accounts for under half, and the remainder has no known explanation. The sample data list more than 75,000 clones, and under 90% of these were observed just once. The ten biggest clones cover roughly 26% of the sample. The sample consisted of peripheral blood, taken on day 0 of AZD1222 vaccination. The receptors originated from an adult in good health.

The CDR3 nucleotides read TGCGCCAGCAGCCCTAGCGGGAGATCCACCGGGGAGCTGTTTTTT. It yields the protein CASSPSGRSTGELFF. This sequence joins TRBV4-3 and TRBJ2-2, with 10 bases aligning to TRBD2. V lost 4 bases, J lost 4 bases, and 3 bases stayed unmatched. From germline, CDR1 is LGHNA and CDR2 YSLEER. The CDR3 spans 15 residues.

The V gene is TRBV28, the J gene TRBJ1-4, with unresolved D. Germline CDR1 reads MDHEN; CDR2 reads SYDVKM. The CDR3 spans 16 residues. V gave up 2 bases and J gave up 3 bases, with 13 bases separating them. This chain's CDR3 is CASSLESLSPNEKLFF. In DNA form, the CDR3 reads TGTGCCAGCAGTTTAGAGAGTTTGTCGCCTAATGAAAAACTGTTTTTT.

The J gene is TRBJ1-2, the V gene TRBV28; D gene uncertain. Trimming cost V 2 bases and J 4 bases, with 5 bases left between them. CDR3 length: 12 residues. Germline V gives CDR1 MDHEN, CDR2 SYDVKM. DNA for the CDR3: TGTGCCAGCAGTTTAATCAGCTATGGCTACACCTTC. Amino acids: CASSLISYGYTF.

The rearrangement uses TRBV30 and TRBJ2-7; D is unresolved. V was trimmed by 5 bases and J by 2 bases, leaving 10 bases between them. Per germline, CDR1 GTSNPN and CDR2 SVGIG (reference sequence). The CDR3 runs 12 residues. The CDR3 sequence: CAWSTSTYEQYF. CDR3 sequence (DNA): TGTGCCTGGTCGACGAGCACCTACGAGCAGTACTTC.

This clone has just one count. The chain carries TRBV3-1 (or the pseudogene TRBV3-2) and TRBJ2-1; no definite D call. Between the trimmed V and J ends, which lost 1 base and 8 bases, there was a span of 3 bases. Germline CDR1 reads LGHDT; CDR2 reads YNNKEL (reference sequence). This CDR3 is built from 11 residues. CDR3 loop: CASSQAHEQFF. The CDR3 DNA reads as TGTGCCAGCAGCCAAGCCCATGAGCAGTTCTTC.

V and J are TRBV27 and TRBJ1-1; D remains unclear. The CDR3 is 13 amino acids. The germline V gene has CDR1 MNHEY and CDR2 SMNVEV (reference sequence). The ends were cut back, 8 bases at V and 1 base at J, with 11 bases in the middle. The CDR3 protein is CASYDRENTEAFF. The CDR3 DNA is TGTGCCAGCTACGATCGGGAGAACACTGAAGCTTTCTTT.

This clone was recorded only once. The CDR3 DNA reads TGTGCCTGGAGTGCAGGACTCGGAGATACGCAGTATTTT. Amino acids: CAWSAGLGDTQYF. The genes are TRBV30 and TRBJ2-3; D is possibly TRBD2 (5 bases). Germline assignment: CDR1 GTSNPN and CDR2 SVGIG (reference sequence). Trimming shortened V by 1 base and J by 5 bases, and 10 bases separated the two germline ends. There are 13 residues in the CDR3.

The V call is TRBV6-4, the J call TRBJ1-1; D might be TRBD1 (5 bases). The CDR3 runs to 16 residues. The V gene's germline CDR1 is MRHNA and CDR2 SNTAGT. The V gene lost 0 bases and the J gene lost 5 bases, with 16 bases spanning the gap. The CDR3 reads CASSDSYQGSQTEAFF. CDR3 nucleotide sequence: TGTGCCAGCAGTGACTCCTACCAGGGAAGTCAAACTGAAGCTTTCTTT.

The V gene is TRBV4-2, the J gene TRBJ1-1; a possible D gene is TRBD1 (5 bases). The CDR3 length is 17 residues. Germline lookup yields CDR1 LGHNA and CDR2 YNFKEQ. Trimming shortened V by 1 base and J by 1 base, and 16 bases separated the two germline ends. The DNA of the CDR3 is TGTGCCAGCAGCCAAGCCTTCCAGATGACAGCGAACACTGAAGCTTTCTTT. Translated, it gives CASSQAFQMTANTEAFF.

This chain connects TRBV5-1 to TRBJ2-2; D is uncertain. CDR1 and CDR2 (germline): SGHRS, YFSETQ. There are 15 residues in the CDR3. Trimming left V 7 bases short and J 0 bases short, with 13 bases between. In nucleotides, the CDR3 is TGCGCCAGCCGCACAGACCCCTCGAACACCGGGGAGCTGTTTTTT. Protein sequence: CASRTDPSNTGELFF.

The chain links TRBV19 to TRBJ1-6; the match to TRBD1 covers 8 bases. J lost 6 bases, V lost 3 bases, and 7 bases had no gene match. The CDR3 runs to 16 residues. Germline V lookup: CDR1 LNHDA, CDR2 SQIVND (reference sequence). The chain's CDR3 is CASSIGTGGGNSPLHF. CDR3 DNA sequence: TGTGCCAGTAGTATTGGAACAGGGGGAGGTAATTCACCCCTCCACTTT.

V and J are TRBV9 and TRBJ2-2; 8 bases line up with TRBD1. The CDR3 extends over 15 amino acids. V was pared by 5 bases and J by 1 base, with 4 bases of the junction left unmatched. The V gene's germline CDR1 is SGDLS and CDR2 YYNGEE. In DNA, the CDR3 is TGTGCCAGCAGTGCCGGGACAGGGAACACCGGGGAGCTGTTTTTT. This translates into CASSAGTGNTGELFF.

This chain uses TRBV5-1 with TRBJ1-1; D ambiguous. The CDR3 is 16 amino acids. The germline CDR1 and CDR2 sequences are SGHRS and YFSETQ. V was pared by 0 bases and J by 7 bases, with 19 bases between. The CDR3 loop is CASSLGTIGVGVEAFF. The CDR3 region has the DNA TGCGCCAGCAGCTTGGGCACAATCGGCGTTGGTGTTGAAGCTTTCTTT.

V is TRBV28 and J is TRBJ1-2, with 7 bases fitting TRBD1. Germline values: CDR1 MDHEN, CDR2 SYDVKM. The CDR3 extends over 13 amino acids. The V gene end was trimmed by 6 bases and the J gene end by 6 bases; junction bases not matched to a gene: 7. For the CDR3, the DNA is TGTGCCAGCAGGCGACAGGGAGGCGATGGCTACACCTTC. Amino acids: CASRRQGGDGYTF.

The chain recombines TRBV10-3 with TRBJ2-7; 14 bases are a match to TRBD2. Germline V gene sequence: CDR1 ENHRY, CDR2 SYGVKD. The CDR3 extends over 17 amino acids. V lost 6 bases and J lost 5; bases outside the gene matches: 12. The CDR3 here is CAIRASPGLAGGDEQYF. In DNA, the CDR3 is TGTGCCATCAGGGCCTCCCCAGGACTAGCGGGAGGCGACGAGCAGTACTTC.